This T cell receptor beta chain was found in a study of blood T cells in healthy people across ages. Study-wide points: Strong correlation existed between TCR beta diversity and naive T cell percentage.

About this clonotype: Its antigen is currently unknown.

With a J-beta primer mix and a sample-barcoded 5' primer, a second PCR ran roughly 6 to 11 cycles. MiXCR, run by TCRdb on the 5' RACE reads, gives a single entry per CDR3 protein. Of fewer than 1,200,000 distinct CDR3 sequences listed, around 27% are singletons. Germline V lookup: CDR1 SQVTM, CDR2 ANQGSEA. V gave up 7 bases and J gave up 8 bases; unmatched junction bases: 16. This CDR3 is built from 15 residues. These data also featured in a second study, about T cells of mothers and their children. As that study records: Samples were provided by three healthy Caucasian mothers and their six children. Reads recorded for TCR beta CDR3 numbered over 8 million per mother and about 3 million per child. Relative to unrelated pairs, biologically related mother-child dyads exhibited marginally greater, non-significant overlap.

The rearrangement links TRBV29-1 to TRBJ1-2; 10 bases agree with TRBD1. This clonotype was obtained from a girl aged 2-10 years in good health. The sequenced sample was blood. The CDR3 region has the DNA TGCAGCGCCATAACTGGGACAGGGGCTTCCACGGGCTACACCTTC. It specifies CSAITGTGASTGYTF.